One sample yielded the 31 T cell receptor beta chains listed below, sequenced in a study of memory CD4+ T cells and cytomegalovirus serostatus. Generated by immunoSEQ multiplex PCR, the TCRdb table keeps only in-frame clones and is missing some. In the table there are about 53,000 clones, about three quarters of which are singletons. Single viable CD3+CD4+CD8-CD45RO+ cells were sorted as the memory CD4+ T cells. Sequenced input: memory CD4+ T cells from blood. These receptors all stem from an adult in good health and CMV-seronegative.

The chain joins TRBV7-8 to TRBJ2-1; unclear D gene. Trimming shortened V by 1 base and J by 3 bases, and 10 bases separated the two germline ends. CDR3 length: 15 residues. Germline V lookup: CDR1 SGHVS, CDR2 FQNEAQ. CDR3 loop: CASSLESAVYNEQFF. DNA for the CDR3: TGTGCCAGCAGCTTAGAAAGCGCGGTCTACAATGAGCAGTTCTTC.

The chain couples TRBV5-5 to TRBJ2-5; 8 bases agree with TRBD1. Germline trimming cut 4 bases from V and 2 bases from J; bases unmatched to any gene: 10. This CDR3 is 16 amino acids long. Germline CDR1 and CDR2: SGHKS and YYEKEE (reference sequence). This CDR3 reads CASSLRGQVNQETQYF. The CDR3 DNA is TGTGCCAGCAGCCTAAGGGGACAGGTAAATCAAGAGACCCAGTACTTC.

The V call is TRBV5-6, the J call TRBJ2-3; 9 bases are a match to TRBD1. The CDR3 runs to 15 residues. J lost 3 bases, V lost 6 bases, and 8 bases had no gene match. CDR1 is SGHDT, CDR2 YYEEEE, per germline. CDR3 amino acids: CASKMGTGYTDTQYF. The CDR3 DNA sequence: TGTGCCAGCAAAATGGGGACAGGGTATACAGATACGCAGTATTTT.

The chain joins TRBV27 to TRBJ1-1, with 8 nucleotides matching TRBD1. V dropped 4 bases and J dropped 6; count of bases not matched to a gene: 7. The CDR3 is 14 residues long. Per germline, CDR1 MNHEY and CDR2 SMNVEV (reference sequence). Here the CDR3 reads CASSSSGQGPEAFF. CDR3 DNA sequence: TGTGCCAGCAGTTCCTCTGGACAGGGCCCTGAAGCTTTCTTT.

This chain connects TRBV18 to TRBJ2-7, with D unresolved. The CDR3 is 12 residues long. V lost 5 bases, J lost 3 bases, and 8 bases lay in between. CDR1 and CDR2 from the germline V gene are KGHSH and LQKENI. The CDR3: CASSTTDYEQYF. The CDR3 DNA reads as TGTGCCAGCTCAACGACGGACTACGAGCAGTACTTC. The whole variable domain, remainder taken from reference TRBV18 and TRBJ2-7, is NAGVMQNPRHLVRRRGQEARLRCSPMKGHSHVYWYRQLPEEGLKFMVYLQKENIIDESGMPKERFSAEFPKEGPSILRIQQVVRGDSAAYFCASSTTDYEQYFGPGTRLTVT.

The chain is built from TRBV19 and TRBJ1-2; D call uncertain. The V gene's germline CDR1 is LNHDA and CDR2 SQIVND (reference sequence). The CDR3 has 13 residues. V was trimmed by 9 bases and J by 5 bases, leaving 16 bases between them. CDR3 in amino acids: CASAPGFGYGYTF. The CDR3 region has the DNA TGTGCCAGCGCCCCGGGATTTGGGTATGGCTACACCTTC.

The chain employs TRBV4-2 and TRBJ1-5; 9 nucleotides match TRBD1. The V gene end was trimmed by 3 bases and the J gene end by 10 bases; junction bases not matched to a gene: 7. CDR1 and CDR2 (germline): LGHNA, YNFKEQ. The CDR3 is made up of 14 amino acids. CDR3 region: CASSQPGQGPPQHF. The CDR3 nucleotides read TGTGCCAGCAGCCAGCCGGGACAGGGTCCCCCCCAGCATTTT.

The gene calls are TRBV6-1 and TRBJ2-2; D not resolved. Per the germline V gene, CDR1 is MNHNS and CDR2 is SASEGT. The CDR3 totals 15 residues. V dropped 3 bases and J dropped 6 bases, with 14 bases sitting between them. CDR3 sequence (DNA): TGTGCCAGCAGTGAGTCGCGGCAACTCGCCGGGGAGCTGTTTTTT. Its protein is CASSESRQLAGELFF.

CDR3: CASSVVLAGAETQYF. CDR3 in DNA: TGTGCCAGCAGCGTAGTGCTAGCGGGAGCCGAGACCCAGTACTTC. This chain uses TRBV9 with TRBJ2-5; TRBD2 aligns across 10 bases. This CDR3 has 15 residues. Germline CDR1 is SGDLS and CDR2 is YYNGEE. Unmatched junction bases numbered 4, after V lost 0 bases and J lost 5 bases. Variable domain in full (rest from reference TRBV9 and TRBJ2-5): DSGVTQTPKHLITATGQRVTLRCSPRSGDLSVYWYQQSLDQGLQFLIQYYNGEERAKGNILERFSAQQFPDLHSELNLSSLELGDSALYFCASSVVLAGAETQYFGPGTRLLVL.

The J gene is TRBJ2-5, the V gene TRBV6-6; 7 bases are a match to TRBD1. Per germline, CDR1 MNHNY and CDR2 SVGAGI (reference sequence). The CDR3 sequence is 14 residues long. J was trimmed by 3 bases and V by 3 bases; bases with no gene match: 4. CDR3 nucleotide sequence: TGTGCCAGCAGTTATCTGGGACAGAAAGAGACCCAGTACTTC. It specifies CASSYLGQKETQYF.

This clone was counted only a few times. This chain joins TRBV7-2 and TRBJ1-1; D is undetermined. The CDR3 contains 13 residues. Deletions cut 2 bases from V and 9 bases from J, with 13 bases between. Germline loops: CDR1 SGHTA, CDR2 FQGNSA. The CDR3 is CASSLNRAVQAFF. The CDR3, as DNA: TGTGCCAGCAGCTTAAATAGGGCCGTTCAAGCTTTCTTT.

The chain links TRBV6-5 to TRBJ2-3; D might be TRBD2 (5 bases). The length of the CDR3 is 13 residues. Germline CDR1 MNHEY, CDR2 SVGAGI. V was pared by 2 bases and J by 6 bases, with 9 bases between. The CDR3 protein is CASSYKGGDTQYF. As DNA, the CDR3 is TGTGCCAGCAGTTACAAAGGCGGGGATACGCAGTATTTT.

The genes are TRBV6-4 and TRBJ2-1, with a weak D call TRBD2 (6 bases). The CDR3 is 14 residues long. The ends were cut back, 10 bases at V and 4 bases at J, with 17 bases in the middle. The germline gives CDR1 MRHNA, CDR2 SNTAGT. The DNA for the CDR3 is TGTGCCACCTCGGTTGGCGGGAATTACAATGAGCAGTTCTTC. Protein: CATSVGGNYNEQFF.

The chain couples TRBV11-3 to TRBJ2-5; 9 positions match TRBD1. This CDR3 contains 16 residues. J was trimmed by 4 bases and V by 5 bases; bases with no gene match: 11. Looked up from germline, CDR1 is SGHNT and CDR2 is YENEEA. CDR3: CASSRRTGERGETQYF. CDR3 DNA sequence: TGTGCCAGCAGCCGCAGGACAGGGGAGCGGGGAGAGACCCAGTACTTC.

V gene TRBV11-2 combines with J gene TRBJ2-7; the D is unclear. The germline CDR1 and CDR2 sequences are SGHAT and FQNNGV. This CDR3 region has 12 residues. Trimming took off 0 bases at V and 7 bases at J, with 7 bases between the two ends. The chain's CDR3 is CASSLDMTEQYF. CDR3 bases: TGTGCCAGCAGCTTAGATATGACAGAGCAGTACTTC.

The rearrangement links TRBV19 to TRBJ2-6, with 7 bases matching TRBD2. This CDR3 is 15 amino acids long. Germline loops: CDR1 LNHDA, CDR2 SQIVND (reference sequence). Germline trimming cut 5 bases from V and 1 base from J; bases unmatched to any gene: 2. The CDR3: CASSGGESGANVLTF. The CDR3 DNA reads TGTGCCAGTAGTGGGGGGGAATCTGGGGCCAACGTCCTGACTTTC.

The J gene is TRBJ2-7, the V gene TRBV7-3; D possibly corresponds to TRBD2 (5 bases). V dropped 1 base and J dropped 2 bases, with 12 bases sitting between them. Germline lookup yields CDR1 SGHTA and CDR2 FQGTGA. The CDR3 consists of 15 residues. In DNA, the CDR3 is TGTGCCAGCAGCTTAAACGGGATCAGGACCTACGAGCAGTACTTC. Translation: CASSLNGIRTYEQYF.

The gene calls are TRBV7-6 and TRBJ2-3, with D uncertain. Trimming took off 2 bases at V and 0 bases at J, with 9 bases between the two ends. The length of the CDR3 is 15 residues. Germline V CDR1 and CDR2: SGHVS, FNYEAQ. The CDR3 here is CASSLSPTSTDTQYF. CDR3 DNA sequence: TGTGCCAGCAGCTTATCTCCAACTAGCACAGATACGCAGTATTTT.

CDR3 amino acids: CASSLGTTSGYEQYF. CDR3 DNA: TGCGCCAGCAGCTTGGGGACGACTAGCGGGTACGAGCAGTACTTC. The J gene is TRBJ2-7, the V gene TRBV5-1; 10 nucleotides line up with TRBD2. Germline V gene data show CDR1 as SGHRS and CDR2 as YFSETQ. The CDR3 consists of 15 residues. Germline trimming cut 0 bases from V and 4 bases from J; bases unmatched to any gene: 4.

The chain has TRBV28 and TRBJ1-3, with D hard to call. Germline CDR1 and CDR2: MDHEN and SYDVKM. V lost 6 bases and J lost 4, with 4 bases in between. This CDR3 comprises 11 residues. This CDR3 is CASRQGNTIYF. DNA of the CDR3: TGTGCCAGCAGGCAGGGAAACACCATATATTTT.

This clone occurred a few times. The same CDR3 is also encoded by other DNA sequences in this sample. J is TRBJ2-2 and V is TRBV27; tentatively, D is TRBD2 (7 bases). This CDR3 region has 14 residues. V was shortened by 8 bases and J by 5 bases, with 15 bases between the two germline ends. Germline CDR1 MNHEY, CDR2 SMNVEV (reference sequence). CDR3 DNA: TGTGCCAGCGGGTCGGGGGGCCGAACCGGGGAGCTGTTTTTT. It yields the protein CASGSGGRTGELFF.

This rearrangement joins TRBV7-3 to TRBJ2-2, with 9 bases aligning to TRBD2. Per the germline V gene, CDR1 is SGHTA and CDR2 is FQGTGA. The CDR3 extends over 17 amino acids. With 0 bases clipped from V and 7 bases from J, the junction kept 9 bases outside the gene matches. The CDR3 reads CASSLTGAGGPDGELFF. In nucleotides, the CDR3 is TGTGCCAGCAGCTTAACTGGCGCGGGAGGGCCTGACGGGGAGCTGTTTTTT.

CDR3 amino acids: CASSFGSRGQGKYEQYF. DNA of the CDR3: TGTGCCAGCAGTTTTGGTTCCCGAGGACAGGGGAAGTACGAGCAGTACTTC. The chain employs TRBV27 and TRBJ2-7; TRBD1 agrees at 9 bases. This CDR3 is built from 17 residues. The trim removed 3 bases at V and 4 bases at J, leaving 13 bases unmatched. CDR1 is MNHEY, CDR2 SMNVEV, per germline (reference sequence).

V usage is TRBV7-2 and J usage is TRBJ1-5; D unresolved. V was clipped by 5 bases and J by 3 bases, with 8 bases between them. The CDR3 spans 13 residues. Germline assignment: CDR1 SGHTA and CDR2 FQGNSA. The CDR3 protein is CASSGEVNQPQHF. DNA of the CDR3: TGTGCCAGCAGCGGAGAGGTCAATCAGCCCCAGCATTTT.

The chain has TRBV11-2 and TRBJ2-1, with TRBD1 matching 7 bases. Germline V gene sequence: CDR1 SGHAT, CDR2 FQNNGV. This CDR3 region has 15 residues. V shed 5 bases and J 3 bases; nucleotides not matched to a gene: 7. This CDR3 is CASSPTGEGYNEQFF. The CDR3 DNA sequence: TGTGCCAGCAGCCCAACAGGGGAAGGCTACAATGAGCAGTTCTTC.

This chain links TRBV18 with TRBJ2-7; TRBD1 agrees at 9 bases. Germline V gene data show CDR1 as KGHSH and CDR2 as LQKENI. The J segment lost 3 bases and the V segment lost 4 bases, leaving 10 bases of the junction unmatched. CDR3 length equals 16 residues. The CDR3 region is CASSQDRGGFGYEQYF. The DNA for the CDR3 is TGTGCCAGCTCACAAGACAGGGGGGGGTTCGGCTACGAGCAGTACTTC.

This clone was seen only a few times. The junction departs from germline at one end; a sequencing error may be responsible. This chain links TRBV6-5 with TRBJ1-1, with 9 positions matching TRBD1. The CDR3 has 14 residues. CDR1 is MNHEY, CDR2 SVGAGI, per germline. The CDR3 DNA sequence: TGTGCCAGCAATTACAGGGGGCCGAACACTGAAGCTTTCTTT. Amino acids: CASNYRGPNTEAFF.

V is TRBV12-5 and J is TRBJ1-1, with D unclear. V lost 5 bases and J 8 bases, leaving 15 bases between the germline ends. CDR3 length: 13 residues. Germline CDR1 is LGHNT and CDR2 is FRNRAP. The chain's CDR3 is CASGVNGFAEAFF. The CDR3 bases are TGTGCTAGTGGTGTGAACGGTTTCGCGGAAGCTTTCTTT.

The rearrangement joins TRBV7-2 to TRBJ2-7, with 10 bases fitting TRBD2. The V segment lost 8 bases and the J segment 2 bases; nucleotides outside the gene matches: 6. In germline, CDR1 is SGHTA, CDR2 FQGNSA. The CDR3 has 14 amino acids. CDR3 coding DNA: TGTGCCAGCGATAGCGGGAGGTTTACCTACGAGCAGTACTTC. It encodes CASDSGRFTYEQYF.

The rearrangement joins TRBV6-1 to TRBJ2-7; 8 bases match TRBD2. The CDR3 loop spans 17 amino acids. In germline, CDR1 is MNHNS, CDR2 SASEGT. V shed 0 bases and J 3 bases; nucleotides not matched to a gene: 10. This CDR3 reads CASSEARGSGSFYEQYF. The CDR3 nucleotides read TGTGCCAGCAGTGAAGCGCGAGGAAGCGGGAGCTTCTACGAGCAGTACTTC.

J is TRBJ1-2 and V is TRBV10-3; D is undetermined. The V end lost 3 bases, the J end lost 4 bases, and 3 bases lay between the germline ends. From germline, CDR1 is ENHRY and CDR2 SYGVKD. CDR3 length: 11 residues. CDR3 sequence reads: CAISDAYGYTF. In nucleotides, the CDR3 is TGTGCCATCAGTGACGCCTATGGCTACACCTTC.